This T cell receptor beta chain was profiled in a study of T-cell reconstitution after alpha-beta-depleted transplantation in children. Germline V CDR1 and CDR2: SGHRS, YFSETQ. V lost 0 bases and J 8 bases, leaving 8 bases between the germline ends. The CDR3 totals 12 residues. This clonotype has at least ten counts. It was with unique molecular identifiers that the TCRbeta library was prepared. One entry per CDR3 protein, called by TCRdb with MiXCR from the PCR reads. Among about 540,000 distinct CDR3 sequences listed, approximately 16% were seen once. Sequencing was performed on PBMCs from the stem cell graft donor, taken from the stem cell graft. This chain links TRBV5-1 with TRBJ1-2; no clear D. The receptor was derived from a human donor who donated a stem cell graft to a child with acute lymphoblastic leukemia. CDR3 sequence reads: CASSLEGEGYTF. The CDR3 DNA reads TGCGCCAGCAGCTTGGAGGGAGAGGGCTACACCTTC.